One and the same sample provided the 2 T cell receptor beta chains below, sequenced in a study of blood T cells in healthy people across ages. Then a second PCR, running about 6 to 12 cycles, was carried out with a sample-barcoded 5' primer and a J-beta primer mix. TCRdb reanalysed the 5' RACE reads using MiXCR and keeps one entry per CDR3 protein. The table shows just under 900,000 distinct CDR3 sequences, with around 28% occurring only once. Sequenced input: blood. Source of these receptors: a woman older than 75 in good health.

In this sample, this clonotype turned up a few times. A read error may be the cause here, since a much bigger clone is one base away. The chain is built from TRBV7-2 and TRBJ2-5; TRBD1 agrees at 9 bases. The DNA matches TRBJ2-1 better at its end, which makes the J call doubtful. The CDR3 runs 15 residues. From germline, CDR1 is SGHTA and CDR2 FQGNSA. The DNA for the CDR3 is TGTGCCAGCAGCCTCCCAACAGGGGGCCTGGAGACCCAGTTCTTC. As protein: CASSLPTGGLETQFF.

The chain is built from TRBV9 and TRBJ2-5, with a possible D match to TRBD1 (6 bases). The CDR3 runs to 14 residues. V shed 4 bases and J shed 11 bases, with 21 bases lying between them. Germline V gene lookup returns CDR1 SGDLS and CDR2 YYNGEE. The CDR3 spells CASSPRLGAWEQYF. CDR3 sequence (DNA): TGTGCCAGCAGCCCTCGGTTGGGGGCATGGGAGCAGTACTTC.